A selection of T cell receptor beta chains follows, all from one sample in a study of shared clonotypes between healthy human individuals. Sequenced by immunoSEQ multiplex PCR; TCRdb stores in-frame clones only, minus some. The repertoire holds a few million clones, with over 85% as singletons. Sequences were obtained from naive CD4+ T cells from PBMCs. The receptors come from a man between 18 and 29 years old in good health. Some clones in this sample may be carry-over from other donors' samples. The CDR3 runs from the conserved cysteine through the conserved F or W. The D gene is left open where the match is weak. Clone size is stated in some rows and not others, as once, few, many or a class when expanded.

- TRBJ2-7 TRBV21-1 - CASSKRSASGIYEQYF TGTGCCAGCAGCAAACGATCAGCTAGCGGGATCTACGAGCAGTACTTC
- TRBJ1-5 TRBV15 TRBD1 CATSRDVTGGQPQHF TGTGCCACCAGCAGAGATGTGACAGGGGGCCAGCCCCAGCATTTT
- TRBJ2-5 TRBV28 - CASSLEKTQYF TGTGCCAGCAGTTTGGAAAAGACCCAGTACTTC
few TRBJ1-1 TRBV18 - CASSPTTRGTEAFF TGTGCCAGCTCACCGACAACCCGGGGCACTGAAGCTTTCTTT
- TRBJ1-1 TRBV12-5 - CASAFDSGTEAFF TGTGCTAGTGCCTTTGACAGCGGCACTGAAGCTTTCTTT
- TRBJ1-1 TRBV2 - CASKAGGSRNTEAFF TGTGCCAGCAAAGCTGGGGGCAGTAGGAACACTGAAGCTTTCTTT
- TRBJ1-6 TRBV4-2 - CASSGFRGAESPLHF TGTGCCAGCAGCGGTTTCCGGGGCGCGGAGTCACCCCTCCACTTT
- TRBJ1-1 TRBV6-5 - CASSRRAAVVEAFF TGTGCCAGCAGCCGACGGGCCGCGGTAGTTGAAGCTTTCTTT
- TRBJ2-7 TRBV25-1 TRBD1 CASVVVSGQGNDEQYF TGTGCCAGCGTCGTCGTATCGGGACAGGGTAACGACGAGCAGTACTTC
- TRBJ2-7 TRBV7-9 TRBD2 CASSWTSGRWGVYEQYF TGTGCCAGCAGCTGGACTAGCGGGAGATGGGGGGTCTACGAGCAGTACTTC
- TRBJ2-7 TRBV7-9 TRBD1 CASSLGTGGFNEQYF TGTGCCAGCAGCTTAGGGACAGGGGGGTTCAACGAGCAGTACTTC
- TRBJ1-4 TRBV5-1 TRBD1 CASSYGQGKGDEKLFF TGCGCCAGCAGCTACGGACAGGGGAAAGGTGATGAAAAACTGTTTTTT
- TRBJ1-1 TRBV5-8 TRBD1 CASSLTGGMNTEAFF TGTGCCAGCAGTTTGACAGGGGGGATGAACACTGAAGCTTTCTTT
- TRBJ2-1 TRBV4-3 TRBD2 CASSRLAGGHNEQFF TGCGCCAGCAGCCGCCTAGCGGGAGGGCACAATGAGCAGTTCTTC
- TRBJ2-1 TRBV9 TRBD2 CASSVGLAGGRHEQFF TGTGCCAGCAGCGTAGGACTAGCGGGAGGTAGGCATGAGCAGTTCTTC
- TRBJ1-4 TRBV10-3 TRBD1 CAISDGRGQRHEKLFF TGTGCCATCAGTGACGGTAGGGGACAGCGGCATGAAAAACTGTTTTTT
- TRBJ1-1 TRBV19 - CASSIVGGTEAFF TGTGCCAGTAGTATAGTAGGAGGCACTGAAGCTTTCTTT
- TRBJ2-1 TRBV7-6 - CASSIRTNLFNEQFF TGTGCCAGCAGCATTAGGACCAACCTTTTCAATGAGCAGTTCTTC
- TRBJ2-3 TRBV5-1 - CASSLGETDTQYF TGCGCCAGCAGCCTCGGGGAGACAGATACGCAGTATTTT
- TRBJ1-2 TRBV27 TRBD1 CASSFSNRGYGYTF TGTGCCAGCAGTTTCTCCAACAGGGGCTATGGCTACACCTTC
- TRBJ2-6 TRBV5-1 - CASSLTGTPSSGANVLTF TGCGCCAGCAGCCTGACCGGGACGCCGAGCTCTGGGGCCAACGTCCTGACTTTC
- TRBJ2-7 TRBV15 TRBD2 CATSPSPSSGSSYEQYF TGTGCCACCAGCCCCTCACCCTCTAGCGGGAGCTCCTACGAGCAGTACTTC
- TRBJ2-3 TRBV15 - CATSRVLITDTSTDTQYF TGTGCCACCAGCAGAGTGTTGATAACGGACACTAGCACAGATACGCAGTATTTT
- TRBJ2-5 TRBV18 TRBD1 CASSQLNQGAGETQYF TGTGCCAGCTCACAACTAAATCAGGGGGCTGGAGAGACCCAGTACTTC
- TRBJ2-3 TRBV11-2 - CASSRDSLSTDTQYF TGTGCCAGCAGCCGGGACTCCCTTAGCACAGATACGCAGTATTTT
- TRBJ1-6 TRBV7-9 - CASLIRGGTSNSPLHF TGTGCCAGCCTCATCCGGGGGGGAACCTCAAATTCACCCCTCCACTTT
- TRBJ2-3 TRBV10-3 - CAISESRSTDTQYF TGTGCCATCAGTGAGTCCAGGAGCACAGATACGCAGTATTTT
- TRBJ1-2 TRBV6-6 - CASKRVNYGYTF TGTGCCAGCAAACGGGTTAACTATGGCTACACCTTC
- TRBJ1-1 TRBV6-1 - CASSEARNTEAFF TGTGCCAGCAGTGAAGCTCGGAACACTGAAGCTTTCTTT
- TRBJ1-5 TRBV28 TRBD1 CASSLGQGVNQPQHF TGTGCCAGCAGTTTGGGGCAGGGGGTAAATCAGCCCCAGCATTTT
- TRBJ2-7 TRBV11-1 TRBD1 CASSLDPGQGPHEQYF TGTGCCAGCAGCTTAGATCCGGGACAGGGACCCCACGAGCAGTACTTC
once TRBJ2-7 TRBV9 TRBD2 CASSVAGPGGSYEQYF TGTGCCAGCAGCGTAGCTGGCCCGGGGGGTTCCTACGAGCAGTACTTC
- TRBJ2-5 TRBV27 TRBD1 CASSRQGLETQYF TGTGCCAGCAGTCGACAGGGGTTGGAGACCCAGTACTTC
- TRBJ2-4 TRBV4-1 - CASSQAGKNIQYF TGCGCCAGCAGCCAAGCGGGTAAAAACATTCAGTACTTC
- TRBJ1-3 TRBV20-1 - CSAPGLDTIYF TGCAGTGCGCCTGGTTTGGACACCATATATTTT
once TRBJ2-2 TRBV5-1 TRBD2 CASSVGRAGTGELFF TGCGCCAGCAGCGTGGGGAGGGCCGGCACCGGGGAGCTGTTTTTT
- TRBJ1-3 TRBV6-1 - CASSEARTGDRNTIYF TGTGCCAGCAGTGAAGCGCGGACGGGAGATCGAAACACCATATATTTT
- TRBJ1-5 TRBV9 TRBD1 CASGQGHNQPQHF TGTGCCAGCGGACAGGGACACAATCAGCCCCAGCATTTT
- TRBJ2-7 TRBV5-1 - CASSPTPGFYEQYF TGCGCCAGCAGCCCCACCCCAGGTTTTTACGAGCAGTACTTC
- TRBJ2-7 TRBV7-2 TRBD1 CASSSTGGPYEQYF TGTGCCAGCAGCTCTACAGGGGGTCCATACGAGCAGTACTTC
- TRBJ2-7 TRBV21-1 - CASSQRIYEQYF TGTGCCAGCAGCCAGCGGATCTACGAGCAGTACTTC
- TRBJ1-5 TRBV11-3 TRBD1 CASSLARTGVQGMSNQPQHF TGTGCCAGCAGCTTAGCTCGAACAGGGGTCCAGGGGATGAGCAATCAGCCCCAGCATTTT
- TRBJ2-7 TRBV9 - CASSGAHGSYEQYF TGTGCCAGCAGCGGTGCTCACGGATCCTACGAGCAGTACTTC
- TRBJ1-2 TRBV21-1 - CASFSVYGYTF TGTGCCAGCTTCTCAGTCTATGGCTACACCTTC
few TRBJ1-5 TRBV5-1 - CASSLVAGPSQPQHF TGCGCCAGCAGCTTGGTAGCGGGGCCCAGTCAGCCCCAGCATTTT
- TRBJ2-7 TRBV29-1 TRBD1 CSVGTGIYEQYF TGCAGCGTTGGGACAGGGATCTACGAGCAGTACTTC
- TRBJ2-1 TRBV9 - CASSVAGGGVYNEQFF TGTGCCAGCAGCGTAGCCGGGGGAGGAGTCTACAATGAGCAGTTCTTC
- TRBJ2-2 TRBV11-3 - CASSSDRPGTGELFF TGTGCCAGCAGCTCCGACAGGCCCGGCACCGGGGAGCTGTTTTTT
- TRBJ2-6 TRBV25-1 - CASSDSGAGANVLTF TGTGCCAGCAGTGATTCAGGGGCTGGGGCCAACGTCCTGACTTTC
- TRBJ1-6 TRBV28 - CASSYGSSYNSPLHF TGTGCCAGCAGTTACGGGAGCTCCTATAATTCACCCCTCCACTTT
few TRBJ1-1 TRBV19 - CASSRGVLTEAFF TGTGCCAGTAGTAGGGGGGTACTCACTGAAGCTTTCTTT
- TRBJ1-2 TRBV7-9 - CASSPHSSPNYGYTF TGTGCCAGCAGCCCACACTCGTCGCCTAACTATGGCTACACCTTC
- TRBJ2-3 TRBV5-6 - CASSLAGASSTDTQYF TGTGCCAGCAGCTTGGCGGGAGCCTCTAGCACAGATACGCAGTATTTT
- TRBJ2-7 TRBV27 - CASSLLGVGGYEQYF TGTGCCAGCAGTTTGTTGGGGGTGGGGGGCTACGAGCAGTACTTC
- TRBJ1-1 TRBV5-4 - CASSPSPQGNTEAFF TGTGCCAGCAGCCCATCCCCCCAGGGGAACACTGAAGCTTTCTTT